The 15 T cell receptor beta chains reported below all come from one sample, sequenced in a study of PD-1 blockade in classical Hodgkin lymphoma. Relapse after autologous stem cell transplantation occurred in every patient, and brentuximab vedotin exposure varied. Some clones are missing from TCRdb's copy, which holds only in-frame ones; the method was immunoSEQ multiplex PCR. The data show about 10,000 clones, more than 85% seen once. The sequencing here drew on peripheral blood mononuclear cells (PBMCs), taken at baseline. The receptors derive from a human donor with classical Hodgkin lymphoma.

This rearrangement joins TRBV11-2 to TRBJ1-4; weak D call: TRBD1 (5 bases). V gave up 1 base and J gave up 4 bases, with 13 bases separating them. CDR1 is SGHAT, CDR2 FQNNGV, per germline. This CDR3 comprises 16 residues. The CDR3 DNA follows: TGTGCCAGCAGCTTAGGGTGGGACGGGGGTAATGAAAAACTGTTTTTT. This translates into CASSLGWDGGNEKLFF.

The chain employs TRBV28 and TRBJ2-7; 11 bases fit TRBD1. V shed 4 bases and J 5 bases; nucleotides not matched to a gene: 10. The length of the CDR3 is 16 residues. Germline values: CDR1 MDHEN, CDR2 SYDVKM. This chain's CDR3 is CASSSRRGTGGDEQYF. The CDR3 DNA reads as TGTGCCAGCAGTTCCCGCAGGGGGACAGGGGGAGACGAGCAGTACTTC.

The chain uses TRBV5-5 and TRBJ1-4; D unresolved. The CDR3 loop spans 15 amino acids. Germline V gives CDR1 SGHKS, CDR2 YYEKEE (reference sequence). V dropped 0 bases and J dropped 7 bases, with 13 bases sitting between them. CDR3 amino acids: CASSLDTPFGEKLFF. DNA for the CDR3: TGTGCCAGCAGCTTGGACACACCATTTGGTGAAAAACTGTTTTTT.

The rearrangement uses TRBV6-4 and TRBJ2-1; 10 nucleotides agree with TRBD2. This CDR3 is built from 15 residues. The germline V gene has CDR1 MRHNA and CDR2 SNTAGT. V dropped 5 bases and J dropped 8; count of bases not matched to a gene: 9. CDR3 in amino acids: CASSLLAGRADEQFF. CDR3 DNA: TGTGCCAGCAGTTTACTAGCGGGGAGGGCGGATGAGCAGTTCTTC.

This clone was seen once. The rearrangement joins TRBV28 to TRBJ1-1, with 7 bases fitting TRBD1. The CDR3 has 16 amino acids. V gave up 4 bases and J gave up 6 bases; unmatched junction bases: 14. Germline V gene sequence: CDR1 MDHEN, CDR2 SYDVKM. The CDR3 nucleotides read TGTGCCAGCAGTTCCCTCCGACAGGGTCGGGGGTCTGAAGCTTTCTTT. Its protein is CASSSLRQGRGSEAFF.

This chain uses TRBV19 with TRBJ2-5; 10 bases fit TRBD1. The J call may be in error: the DNA end matches TRBJ2-7 better. The CDR3 is 13 residues long. Germline CDR1 is LNHDA and CDR2 is SQIVND (reference sequence). CDR3 nucleotides: TGTGCCAGTAGTACAGACAGGGGGCACGAGCAGTACTTC. It codes for CASSTDRGHEQYF.

The V and J genes are TRBV27 and TRBJ1-1; perhaps TRBD1 as D (5 bases). Trimming removed 8 bases from V and 8 bases from J, with 12 bases in between. This CDR3 contains 11 residues. Germline assignment: CDR1 MNHEY and CDR2 SMNVEV (reference sequence). In DNA form, the CDR3 reads TGTGCCAGCTCTATTGGGGGGGAAGCTTTCTTT. It codes for CASSIGGEAFF.

The genes are TRBV7-9 and TRBJ2-6; D not resolved. Germline lookup yields CDR1 SEHNR and CDR2 FQNEAQ (reference sequence). The CDR3 has 14 residues. The V and J ends lost 1 base and 5 bases respectively, with 6 bases between them. The CDR3 nucleotides read TGTGCCAGCAGCTTAGGAGAGTGGGCCAACGTCCTGACTTTC. This gives the protein CASSLGEWANVLTF. The whole variable domain, filled in from reference TRBV7-9 and TRBJ2-6, reads DTGVSQNPRHKITKRGQNVTFRCDPISEHNRLYWYRQTLGQGPEFLTYFQNEAQLEKSRLLSDRFSAERPKGSFSTLEIQRTEQGDSAMYLCASSLGEWANVLTFGAGSRLTVL.

The chain links TRBV29-1 to TRBJ2-7, with 9 bases fitting TRBD1. Germline CDR1 and CDR2: SQVTM and ANQGSEA. This CDR3 contains 12 residues. The V gene end was trimmed by 3 bases and the J gene end by 6 bases; junction bases not matched to a gene: 3. In DNA, the CDR3 is TGCAGCGTTGAGGGACAGGGCCGCGAGCAGTACTTC. This translates into CSVEGQGREQYF.

The chain carries TRBV14 and TRBJ2-4, with 8 bases fitting TRBD1. The CDR3 consists of 15 residues. J lost 3 bases, V lost 2 bases, and 3 bases had no gene match. Germline loops: CDR1 SGHDN, CDR2 FVKESK. This chain's CDR3 is CASSQSGTGKNIQYF. In nucleotides, the CDR3 is TGTGCCAGCAGCCAATCCGGGACAGGCAAAAACATTCAGTACTTC.

CDR3 in amino acids: CASSYGTGARQPQHF. The CDR3 bases are TGTGCCAGCAGCTACGGGACAGGGGCGCGACAGCCCCAGCATTTT. The chain links TRBV11-2 to TRBJ1-5, with 10 bases aligning to TRBD1. The CDR3 is 15 residues long. After removal of 4 bases from V and 7 bases from J, the junction contained 7 bases not matched to a gene. Per the germline V gene, CDR1 is SGHAT and CDR2 is FQNNGV.

This clone was picked up one time. The genes are TRBV6-1 and TRBJ2-7; 12 bases agree with TRBD2. The V gene's germline CDR1 is MNHNS and CDR2 SASEGT. The CDR3 is 15 residues long. The V gene end was trimmed by 3 bases and the J gene end by 0 bases; junction bases not matched to a gene: 0. The CDR3 sequence: CASSETSGSSYEQYF. CDR3 DNA sequence: TGTGCCAGCAGTGAGACTAGCGGGAGCTCCTACGAGCAGTACTTC.

This chain connects TRBV7-9 to TRBJ2-1; 8 bases are shared with TRBD2. The germline V gene encodes CDR1 SEHNR and CDR2 FQNEAQ (reference sequence). Losses at the gene ends were 7 bases for V and 12 bases for J; bases not matched to a gene: 23. The CDR3 contains 17 residues. The CDR3 DNA reads as TGTGCCAGCACCTTCCCAAAGGGGGATAGCGGGATTGGAGGGCAGTTCTTC. As protein: CASTFPKGDSGIGGQFF.

V usage is TRBV29-1 and J usage is TRBJ2-2; D not resolved. V gave up 7 bases and J gave up 8 bases, with 8 bases separating them. This CDR3 region has 10 residues. Germline CDR1 SQVTM, CDR2 ANQGSEA. The DNA of the CDR3 is TGCAGCGCCGAATGGGGGGAGCTGTTTTTT. It yields the protein CSAEWGELFF.

V and J are TRBV4-2 and TRBJ2-7, with D hard to call. CDR1 and CDR2 from the germline V gene are LGHNA and YNFKEQ. CDR3 length equals 15 residues. The V end lost 1 base, the J end lost 6 bases, and 16 bases lay between the germline ends. The CDR3, as DNA: TGTGCCAGCAGCCAAGGGAGCGCCCGTTTCGCCGAGCAGTACTTC. This encodes CASSQGSARFAEQYF.